One sample yielded the 22 T cell receptor beta chains listed below, sequenced in a study of T cells after yellow fever vaccination. TCRdb independently ran MiXCR on the 5' RACE reads; one entry per CDR3 protein. The data hold some 54,000 distinct CDR3 sequences, with approximately 7% observed a single time. The sequencing used CD8+ T cells not binding an NS4B(214-222) dextramer, sorted from PBMCs, collected about 41 days after the first yellow fever vaccination. All receptors derive from a young man who received the YFV17D yellow fever vaccine.

The sample holds many counts of this clonotype. The chain combines TRBV6-2 or TRBV6-3 with TRBJ2-6, with a tentative D call TRBD1 (6 bases). Germline CDR1 MNHEY, CDR2 SVGEGT. The CDR3 length is 17 residues. V shed 5 bases and J shed 0 bases, with 14 bases lying between them. CDR3 in DNA: TGTGCCAGCAGTCCTGGACAGAGCCTCTCTGGGGCCAACGTCCTGACTTTC. Encoded protein: CASSPGQSLSGANVLTF.

This chain links TRBV18 with TRBJ2-1, with D hard to call. The CDR3 length is 13 residues. In germline, CDR1 is KGHSH, CDR2 LQKENI. Trimming took off 0 bases at V and 7 bases at J, with 7 bases between the two ends. CDR3 DNA sequence: TGTGCCAGCTCACCACCGGTGGAGAATGAGCAGTTCTTC. Protein: CASSPPVENEQFF. The full variable domain, completed using reference TRBV18 and TRBJ2-1, is NAGVMQNPRHLVRRRGQEARLRCSPMKGHSHVYWYRQLPEEGLKFMVYLQKENIIDESGMPKERFSAEFPKEGPSILRIQQVVRGDSAAYFCASSPPVENEQFFGPGTRLTVL.

This clonotype was observed at least ten times. V is TRBV5-6 and J is TRBJ1-5, with D possibly being TRBD1 (6 bases). Germline CDR1 SGHDT, CDR2 YYEEEE. V was pared by 4 bases and J by 4 bases, with 12 bases between. CDR3 length: 14 amino acids. This chain's CDR3 is CASSAGQYNQPQHF. CDR3 nucleotide sequence: TGTGCCAGCAGCGCGGGACAATATAATCAGCCCCAGCATTTT.

This clonotype appeared many times. V is TRBV6-2 or TRBV6-3 and J is TRBJ2-5; no reliable D call. V was clipped by 7 bases and J by 6 bases, with 12 bases between them. The CDR3 has 12 amino acids. CDR1 and CDR2 from the germline V gene are MNHEY and SVGEGT. CDR3 region: CASTGMEKTQYF. In DNA, the CDR3 is TGTGCCAGCACGGGCATGGAGAAGACCCAGTACTTC.

In this sample, this clonotype turned up a few times. The chain combines TRBV27 with TRBJ1-5; TRBD1 is a possible D gene (6 bases). V lost 6 bases to trimming and J lost 5 bases, with 17 bases between them. Germline CDR1 and CDR2: MNHEY and SMNVEV (reference sequence). This CDR3 is 15 amino acids long. Here the CDR3 DNA reads TGTGCCAGCAGGGGGGGCGCATACGGGGATCAGCCCCAGCATTTT. Protein: CASRGGAYGDQPQHF.

This clonotype was counted a few times. The J gene is TRBJ2-1, the V gene TRBV9; no reliable D call. V lost 1 base and J lost 4, with 6 bases in between. Germline V gene sequence: CDR1 SGDLS, CDR2 YYNGEE. This CDR3 contains 13 residues. Here the CDR3 reads CASSVYGYNEQFF. DNA for the CDR3: TGTGCCAGCAGCGTATACGGGTACAATGAGCAGTTCTTC.

V is TRBV13 and J is TRBJ2-3; unclear D gene. This CDR3 comprises 12 residues. Trimming cost V 4 bases and J 0 bases, with 2 bases left between them. CDR1 and CDR2 (germline): PRHDT, FYEKMQ (reference sequence). The DNA for the CDR3 is TGTGCCAGCAGCTCGAGCACAGATACGCAGTATTTT. It specifies CASSSSTDTQYF.

V usage is TRBV20-1 and J usage is TRBJ2-1; a possible D gene is TRBD1 (6 bases). The V end lost 5 bases, the J end lost 8 bases, and 19 bases lay between the germline ends. Per the germline V gene, CDR1 is DFQATT and CDR2 is SNEGSKA (reference sequence). CDR3 length equals 14 residues. This CDR3 reads CSARDTRIGDEQFF. The DNA for the CDR3 is TGCAGTGCTCGGGACACCCGTATCGGTGATGAGCAGTTCTTC.

This clonotype was detected many times. This rearrangement joins TRBV7-9 to TRBJ2-2; tentative D call: TRBD1 (5 bases). CDR3 length equals 15 residues. Germline V CDR1 and CDR2: SEHNR, FQNEAQ (reference sequence). V dropped 5 bases and J dropped 4 bases, with 14 bases sitting between them. This CDR3 reads CASSNGAQVTGELFF. In DNA, the CDR3 is TGTGCCAGCAGCAATGGGGCACAGGTCACCGGGGAGCTGTTTTTT.

This clonotype occurred many times. The V gene is TRBV5-5, the J gene TRBJ1-1, with D perhaps matching TRBD1 (5 bases). The V end was cut by 4 bases, the J end by 8 bases, with 12 bases between. Germline V gene lookup returns CDR1 SGHKS and CDR2 YYEKEE (reference sequence). The CDR3 has 12 amino acids. The CDR3 coding sequence is TGTGCCAGCAGCCCCATGGGGCGAGAAGCTTTCTTT. Residues: CASSPMGREAFF.

The CDR3 DNA reads as TGTGCCAGCAGCCGAAGCCTCTTAGCGGGGGGCGGTGGGGCCAACGTCCTGACTTTC. Protein product: CASSRSLLAGGGGANVLTF. This chain links TRBV4-2 with TRBJ2-6; 10 bases line up with TRBD2. The V gene end was trimmed by 4 bases and the J gene end by 3 bases; junction bases not matched to a gene: 12. From germline, CDR1 is LGHNA and CDR2 YNFKEQ. The CDR3 sequence is 19 residues long.

This clonotype was counted ten times or more. The genes are TRBV15 and TRBJ1-2; no definite D call. In germline, CDR1 is LNHNV, CDR2 YYDKDF (reference sequence). The CDR3 is 11 amino acids. V shed 5 bases and J shed 6 bases, with 7 bases lying between them. CDR3 DNA: TGTGCCACCAGCGGAAGGGATGGCTACACCTTC. It codes for CATSGRDGYTF.

The chain combines TRBV5-4 with TRBJ1-2, with D perhaps matching TRBD1 (5 bases). CDR1 and CDR2 from the germline V gene are SGHNT and YYREEE (reference sequence). This CDR3 spans 12 amino acids. V was clipped by 2 bases and J by 6 bases, with 8 bases between them. CDR3 DNA: TGTGCCAGCAGCTTTTCAGGGAATGGCTACACCTTC. It yields the protein CASSFSGNGYTF.

This clonotype was recorded at least ten times. In nucleotides, the CDR3 is TGTGCCAGCAGCTTAACAGGGAGCTCCTACAATGAGCAGTTCTTC. Protein product: CASSLTGSSYNEQFF. The chain joins TRBV7-8 to TRBJ2-1, with D possibly TRBD1 on 6 matching bases. Germline values: CDR1 SGHVS, CDR2 FQNEAQ. This CDR3 spans 15 amino acids. Trimming left V 2 bases short and J 0 bases short, with 8 bases between.

This clonotype was detected only a few times. The genes are TRBV4-3 and TRBJ2-7; weak D call: TRBD2 (6 bases). The CDR3 runs to 17 residues. V was clipped by 0 bases and J by 3 bases, with 18 bases between them. CDR1 and CDR2 (germline): LGHNA, YSLEER. CDR3 sequence (DNA): TGCGCCAGCAGCCAAGATAGAAAGGTCCCCGGGGGCTACGAGCAGTACGTC. Its translation is CASSQDRKVPGGYEQYV.

Many counts were recorded for this clonotype. The chain carries TRBV6-2 or TRBV6-3 and TRBJ2-3, with D possibly being TRBD2 (6 bases). The germline V and J ends were trimmed by 0 bases and 1 base, with 11 bases remaining between them. The CDR3 has 16 residues. Germline CDR1 reads MNHEY; CDR2 reads SVGEGT. The CDR3 bases are TGTGCCAGCAGTTACTCGACTAGGCTTCGCACAGATACGCAGTATTTT. It is translated as CASSYSTRLRTDTQYF.

This chain links TRBV27 with TRBJ2-5; a weak D match, TRBD1 (6 bases). The CDR3 runs 15 residues. Germline-derived CDR1 and CDR2 are MNHEY and SMNVEV (reference sequence). V was clipped by 2 bases and J by 5 bases, with 15 bases between them. CDR3: CASSLGTPWRETQYF. CDR3 DNA: TGTGCCAGCAGTTTAGGGACACCCTGGCGGGAGACCCAGTACTTC.

The chain uses TRBV30 and TRBJ1-2; no reliable D call. The V and J ends lost 0 bases and 2 bases respectively, with 4 bases between them. Germline CDR1 is GTSNPN and CDR2 is SVGIG (reference sequence). CDR3 length: 12 amino acids. CDR3 nucleotides: TGTGCCTGGAGTGTAAACAACTATGGCTACACCTTC. Protein sequence: CAWSVNNYGYTF. Full variable domain (missing parts from reference TRBV30 and TRBJ1-2): SQTIHQWPATLVQPVGSPLSLECTVEGTSNPNLYWYRQAAGRGLQLLFYSVGIGQISSEVPQNLSASRPQDRQFILSSKKLLLSDSGFYLCAWSVNNYGYTFGSGTRLTVV.

This clonotype was recorded a few times. V usage is TRBV2 and J usage is TRBJ1-4; D unclear. CDR3 length equals 14 residues. V was trimmed by 9 bases and J by 1 base, leaving 12 bases between them. CDR1 SNHLY and CDR2 FYNNEI come from the germline V gene. CDR3 sequence: CASRWSETNEKLFF. CDR3 sequence (DNA): TGTGCCAGTCGGTGGAGCGAAACTAATGAAAAACTGTTTTTT.

The rearrangement joins TRBV20-1 to TRBJ1-1; D might be TRBD1 (5 bases). Trimming shortened V by 1 base and J by 6 bases, and 9 bases separated the two germline ends. Germline lookup yields CDR1 DFQATT and CDR2 SNEGSKA (reference sequence). CDR3 size: 12 residues. The CDR3 nucleotides read TGCAGTGCTAGAGTTGCGGGGGCTGAAGCTTTCTTT. Its translation: CSARVAGAEAFF.

This clonotype has ten or more counts. This chain uses TRBV4-3 with TRBJ2-2; D might be TRBD2 (5 bases). Germline-derived CDR1 and CDR2 are LGHNA and YSLEER. Trimming shortened V by 7 bases and J by 3 bases, and 15 bases separated the two germline ends. The CDR3 totals 15 residues. The CDR3: CASNVRGGYTGELFF. The CDR3 region has the DNA TGCGCCAGCAACGTCCGAGGAGGTTACACCGGGGAGCTGTTTTTT.

This clonotype was seen a handful of times. The chain combines TRBV6-5 with TRBJ2-2, with D unclear. The germline V gene encodes CDR1 MNHEY and CDR2 SVGAGI. Trimming pared 0 bases from V and 7 bases from J, leaving 3 bases between. The CDR3 runs 12 residues. Written as DNA, the CDR3 is TGTGCCAGCAGTTACTCGAACGGGGAGCTGTTTTTT. Protein sequence: CASSYSNGELFF.